Shown below are 14 T cell receptor beta chains from a single sample sequenced in a study of blood T cell repertoires in COVID-19. Sequencing was performed with immunoSEQ multiplex PCR; in TCRdb, only in-frame clones are kept and a portion is missing. The sample holds tens of thousands of clones, 80% seen once. Specimen: peripheral blood. The receptor source for this set is a human donor in a cohort sampled during active COVID-19.

This clone was seen only a few times. The chain is built from TRBV5-1 and TRBJ2-3; 7 bases agree with TRBD1. The germline gives CDR1 SGHRS, CDR2 YFSETQ. The CDR3 runs to 14 residues. Trimming took 5 bases from V and 6 from J; bases not matched to a gene: 9. CDR3 in amino acids: CASSQDRAHDTQYF. DNA of the CDR3: TGCGCCAGCAGTCAAGACAGGGCGCATGATACGCAGTATTTT.

The chain links TRBV21-1 to TRBJ2-7; the table gives TRBD1 as D, unverified against the DNA. TRBV21-1 has pseudogene status. The CDR3 runs 15 residues. The CDR3 DNA follows: TGTGCCAGCAGCAAGGGTCAGGGCAGGGGTCTCGAGCAGTACGTC. Encoded protein: CASSKGQGRGLEQYV.

The V call is TRBV9, the J call TRBJ2-3; the match to TRBD2 covers 9 bases. This CDR3 spans 15 amino acids. V lost 0 bases to trimming and J lost 4 bases; unmatched junction nucleotides: 3. The germline V gene encodes CDR1 SGDLS and CDR2 YYNGEE. CDR3 residues: CASSVAVAGADTQYF. The CDR3 nucleotides read TGTGCCAGCAGCGTAGCGGTAGCGGGAGCAGATACGCAGTATTTT.

The V call is TRBV4-2, the J call TRBJ1-1; the D is unclear. Germline V gene sequence: CDR1 LGHNA, CDR2 YNFKEQ. The CDR3 contains 14 residues. V gave up 3 bases and J gave up 3 bases, with 11 bases separating them. The CDR3 region is CASSHPTDYTEAFF. The CDR3 nucleotides read TGTGCCAGCAGCCATCCTACCGATTACACTGAAGCTTTCTTT.

The chain's CDR3 is CASGSPGDGNQPQHF. DNA for the CDR3: TGTGCTAGTGGTTCCCCGGGGGATGGAAATCAGCCCCAGCATTTT. V gene TRBV12-5 combines with J gene TRBJ1-5; weak D call: TRBD1 (5 bases). The germline V gene encodes CDR1 LGHNT and CDR2 FRNRAP. Trimming shortened V by 4 bases and J by 4 bases, and 14 bases separated the two germline ends. The CDR3 covers 15 residues.

The rearrangement joins TRBV18 to TRBJ2-1; tentatively, D is TRBD1 (5 bases). Trimming took off 1 base at V and 12 bases at J, with 10 bases between the two ends. The germline V gene has CDR1 KGHSH and CDR2 LQKENI. The CDR3 extends over 12 amino acids. The CDR3: CASSPQGFVQFF. In DNA form, the CDR3 reads TGTGCCAGCTCACCACAGGGGTTCGTGCAGTTCTTC.

The V and J genes are TRBV9 and TRBJ2-1; 7 bases are a match to TRBD1. Germline V gives CDR1 SGDLS, CDR2 YYNGEE. The CDR3 loop spans 17 amino acids. Unmatched junction bases numbered 7, after V lost 0 bases and J lost 1 base. The CDR3 region has the DNA TGTGCCAGCAGCGTAGGTAGAGGGGGCCTTTCCTACAATGAGCAGTTCTTC. This codes for CASSVGRGGLSYNEQFF. Looking up the rest from reference TRBV9 and TRBJ2-1 gives the full variable domain: DSGVTQTPKHLITATGQRVTLRCSPRSGDLSVYWYQQSLDQGLQFLIQYYNGEERAKGNILERFSAQQFPDLHSELNLSSLELGDSALYFCASSVGRGGLSYNEQFFGPGTRLTVL.

The genes are TRBV5-1 and TRBJ2-5; 11 nucleotides match TRBD1. The V gene end was trimmed by 2 bases and the J gene end by 5 bases; junction bases not matched to a gene: 2. The CDR3 extends over 14 amino acids. Germline V CDR1 and CDR2: SGHRS, YFSETQ. As DNA, the CDR3 is TGCGCCAGCAGCTTCCGGGACAGGGGGGAGACCCAGTACTTC. This gives the protein CASSFRDRGETQYF.

The chain joins TRBV11-3 to TRBJ2-7; 8 positions match TRBD2. The CDR3 length is 13 residues. CDR1 is SGHNT, CDR2 YENEEA, per germline. V gave up 6 bases and J gave up 3 bases; unmatched junction bases: 4. The CDR3: CASSLSGSYEQYV. CDR3 DNA: TGTGCCAGCAGTCTAAGCGGGAGCTACGAGCAGTACGTC.

The gene calls are TRBV4-3 and TRBJ2-2, with 9 bases matching TRBD1. Per germline, CDR1 LGHNA and CDR2 YSLEER. The CDR3 is 20 amino acids. V shed 0 bases and J 1 base; nucleotides not matched to a gene: 12. DNA of the CDR3: TGCGCCAGCAGCCAAGAATATGACAGGGGGACCCGACTGAACACCGGGGAGCTGTTTTTT. This encodes CASSQEYDRGTRLNTGELFF.

The rearrangement joins TRBV6-6 to TRBJ2-3; TRBD1 aligns across 10 bases. Germline trimming cut 8 bases from V and 4 bases from J; bases unmatched to any gene: 3. This CDR3 is built from 13 residues. CDR1 is MNHNY, CDR2 SVGAGI, per germline (reference sequence). DNA for the CDR3: TGTGCCAGCCGGGACAGGGGAGCAGATACGCAGTATTTT. Its translation: CASRDRGADTQYF.

The CDR3 DNA follows: TGTGCCAGCAGTTTCTCGGACAGAGTAACCGGGGAGCTGTTTTTT. This codes for CASSFSDRVTGELFF. The chain links TRBV27 to TRBJ2-2; maybe TRBD1 (6 bases). Germline lookup yields CDR1 MNHEY and CDR2 SMNVEV (reference sequence). V was clipped by 3 bases and J by 5 bases, with 13 bases between them. The CDR3 is 15 residues long.

The chain couples TRBV5-1 to TRBJ1-3; D call uncertain. Germline CDR1 and CDR2: SGHRS and YFSETQ. The CDR3 is made up of 15 amino acids. The V and J ends lost 0 bases and 4 bases respectively, with 11 bases between them. The CDR3 DNA sequence: TGCGCCAGCAGCTTGGGGCCGGAGAGGGGAAACACCATATATTTT. Its protein product is CASSLGPERGNTIYF.

This chain links TRBV28 with TRBJ2-1, with D perhaps matching TRBD1 (6 bases). Germline V CDR1 and CDR2: MDHEN, SYDVKM. V was trimmed by 2 bases and J by 14 bases, leaving 13 bases between them. The CDR3 sequence is 12 residues long. CDR3 sequence: CASSLNIRGEFF. The CDR3 DNA sequence: TGTGCCAGCAGTTTAAATATCAGGGGCGAGTTCTTC.